These 2 T cell receptor beta chains originate from one sample sequenced in a study of T-cell memory formation after mild COVID-19. One entry per CDR3 protein, called by TCRdb with MiXCR from the 5' RACE reads. The data hold about 140,000 distinct CDR3 sequences, with under 7% observed a single time. The sample consisted of PBMCs or a T cell subset sorted from them (not recorded which). Receptors originate from an adult woman who had mild COVID-19 (a few samples of this study predate the infection). Cell type and time point are not known.

This clonotype was seen more than once but under ten times. The genes are TRBV7-9 and TRBJ2-1; 13 bases are a match to TRBD2. V shed 5 bases and J 1 base; nucleotides not matched to a gene: 8. CDR3 length: 18 residues. Germline V gene lookup returns CDR1 SEHNR and CDR2 FQNEAQ (reference sequence). The CDR3 nucleotides are TGTGCCAGCAGCCCGACTAGCGGGGGGCCCAGGTCCTACAATGAGCAGTTCTTC. Its translation: CASSPTSGGPRSYNEQFF. The full variable domain, with the rest looked up from reference TRBV7-9 and TRBJ2-1, is DTGVSQNPRHKITKRGQNVTFRCDPISEHNRLYWYRQTLGQGPEFLTYFQNEAQLEKSRLLSDRFSAERPKGSFSTLEIQRTEQGDSAMYLCASSPTSGGPRSYNEQFFGPGTRLTVL.

As to this clonotype: A much larger clone sits a single nucleotide away, making a read error possible. This sequence joins TRBV18 and TRBJ2-3; TRBD2 aligns across 8 bases. This CDR3 contains 15 residues. Germline V gene sequence: CDR1 KGHSH, CDR2 LQKENI. The CDR3 protein is CASSQRTSLTGTQYF. Written as DNA, the CDR3 is TGTGCCAGCTCACAAAGGACTAGCCTTACAGGTACGCAGTATTTT.